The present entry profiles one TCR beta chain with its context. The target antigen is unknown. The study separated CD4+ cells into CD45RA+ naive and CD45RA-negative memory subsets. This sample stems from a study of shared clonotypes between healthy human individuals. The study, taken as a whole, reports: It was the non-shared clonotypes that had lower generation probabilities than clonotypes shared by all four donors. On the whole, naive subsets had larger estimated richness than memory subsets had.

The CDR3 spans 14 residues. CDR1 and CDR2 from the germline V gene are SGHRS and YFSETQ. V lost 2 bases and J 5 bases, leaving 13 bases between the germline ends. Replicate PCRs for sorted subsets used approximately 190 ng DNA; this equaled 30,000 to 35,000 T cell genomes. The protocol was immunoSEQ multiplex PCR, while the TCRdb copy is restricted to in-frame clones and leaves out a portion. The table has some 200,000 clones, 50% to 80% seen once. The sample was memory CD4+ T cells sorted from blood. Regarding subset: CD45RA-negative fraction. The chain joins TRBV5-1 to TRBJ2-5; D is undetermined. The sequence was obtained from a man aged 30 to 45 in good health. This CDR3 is CASSLPASHETQYF. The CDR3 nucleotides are TGCGCCAGCAGCTTACCGGCTAGTCATGAGACCCAGTACTTC.